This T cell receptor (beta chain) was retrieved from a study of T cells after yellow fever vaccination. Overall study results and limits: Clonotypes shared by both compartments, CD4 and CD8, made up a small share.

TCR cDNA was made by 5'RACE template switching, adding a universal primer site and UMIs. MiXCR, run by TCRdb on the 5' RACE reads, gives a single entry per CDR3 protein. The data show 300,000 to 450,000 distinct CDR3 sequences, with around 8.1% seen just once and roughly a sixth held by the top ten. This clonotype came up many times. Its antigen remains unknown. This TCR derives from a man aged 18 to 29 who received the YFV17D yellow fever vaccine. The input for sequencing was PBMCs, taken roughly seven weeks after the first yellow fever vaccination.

For the CDR3, the DNA is TGTGCCAGCAGCCCACGGACGGGGGGCCCAGATACGCAGTATTTT. The encoded protein is CASSPRTGGPDTQYF. The chain links TRBV11-3 to TRBJ2-3; D is perhaps TRBD2 (7 bases). The CDR3 extends over 15 amino acids. Germline values: CDR1 SGHNT, CDR2 YENEEA. With 5 bases removed from V and 4 bases from J, the gap between germline ends came to 16 bases.